This TCR beta chain derives from a study of blood T cell repertoires in COVID-19. For the study at large: Researchers got acute and convalescent COVID-19 samples from the United States, Italy and Spain.

Patients of the Seattle cohort, enrolled during active infection, were followed longitudinally. Per the study methods: Researchers report that nucleated cell counts were estimated from reference gene primer amplification. Sequencing used immunoSEQ multiplex PCR; TCRdb keeps in-frame clones, though not all of them. Clone size and V and J calls were adopted from that table, with D and trimming inferred from the DNA. In the table there are hundreds of thousands of clones, about nine tenths of which are singletons. Germline-derived CDR1 and CDR2 are SGHDN and FVKESK. Trimming removed 4 bases from V and 1 base from J, with 4 bases in between. The CDR3 totals 13 residues.

The clonotype comes from a woman aged 30 to 39 with COVID-19, enrolled during active disease. Sequencing was done on a sample of peripheral blood. The chain employs TRBV14 and TRBJ2-2, with unresolved D. This chain's CDR3 is CASSLGNTGELFF. In nucleotides, the CDR3 is TGTGCCAGCAGCCTCGGGAACACCGGGGAGCTGTTTTTT.